One sample yielded the 15 T cell receptor beta chains listed below, sequenced in a study of T-cell memory formation after mild COVID-19. TCRdb reprocessed the 5' RACE reads via MiXCR and lists one record per CDR3 protein. This sample yields 250,000 to 400,000 distinct CDR3 sequences, of which roughly 13% are seen a single time; around a fifth belongs to the top ten. The sample taken for sequencing was PBMCs or a T cell subset sorted from them (not recorded which). The receptor set was obtained from a man in his late teens or twenties who had mild COVID-19 (a few samples of this study predate the infection). Cell type and time point are not known.

The table lists this clonotype with a few counts. The rearrangement uses TRBV29-1 and TRBJ2-1, with D perhaps TRBD2 (7 bases). The CDR3 spans 14 residues. Per germline, CDR1 SQVTM and CDR2 ANQGSEA. V was pared by 1 base and J by 9 bases, with 16 bases between. The CDR3 spells CSVEGPGGPGEQFF. The CDR3 DNA reads as TGCAGCGTTGAAGGTCCCGGGGGGCCGGGTGAGCAGTTCTTC.

This rearrangement joins TRBV19 to TRBJ2-5, with 7 bases that match TRBD2. With V trimmed by 6 bases and J by 0 bases, 1 base remained unmatched. The CDR3 has 13 amino acids. Germline V gene data show CDR1 as LNHDA and CDR2 as SQIVND (reference sequence). Written as DNA, the CDR3 is TGTGCCAGTAGCGGGAGGTACCAAGAGACCCAGTACTTC. This codes for CASSGRYQETQYF.

This clonotype was observed a few times. The J gene is TRBJ2-6, the V gene TRBV20-1, with a possible D match to TRBD2 (5 bases). V lost 6 bases and J lost 7, with 19 bases in between. The CDR3 runs to 15 residues. The V gene's germline CDR1 is DFQATT and CDR2 SNEGSKA (reference sequence). CDR3 loop: CSARGRSAFANVLTF. The CDR3, as DNA: TGCAGTGCCCGAGGGCGATCCGCTTTCGCCAACGTCCTGACTTTC.

This clonotype was counted a few times. V usage is TRBV5-1 and J usage is TRBJ1-4, with TRBD1 matching 8 bases. The CDR3 consists of 18 residues. The V gene end was trimmed by 4 bases and the J gene end by 1 base; junction bases not matched to a gene: 12. Germline V gene lookup returns CDR1 SGHRS and CDR2 YFSETQ. The CDR3 DNA reads as TGCGCCAGCAGCCCGAGAGACTCAACAGGGGGAACTAATGAAAAACTGTTTTTT. Amino acids: CASSPRDSTGGTNEKLFF.

This chain uses TRBV27 with TRBJ2-7, with 11 bases lining up with TRBD2. The ends lost 4 bases at V and 0 bases at J; junction bases unmatched: 2. Germline V CDR1 and CDR2: MNHEY, SMNVEV (reference sequence). This CDR3 spans 15 amino acids. CDR3 bases: TGTGCCAGCAGTTCACTAGCGGGGGCCTCCTACGAGCAGTACTTC. Its protein is CASSSLAGASYEQYF.

This clonotype occurred a few times. The chain joins TRBV9 to TRBJ1-5; tentative D call: TRBD1 (6 bases). This CDR3 region has 15 residues. Trimming cost V 4 bases and J 0 bases, with 11 bases left between them. CDR1 is SGDLS and CDR2 is YYNGEE in the germline V gene. The CDR3: CASSTGGSSNQPQHF. The DNA of the CDR3 is TGTGCCAGCAGCACCGGGGGCTCTAGCAATCAGCCCCAGCATTTT.

The V and J genes are TRBV5-1 and TRBJ2-2; maybe TRBD1 (6 bases). This CDR3 has 15 amino acids. V lost 4 bases and J lost 0, with 10 bases in between. Germline lookup yields CDR1 SGHRS and CDR2 YFSETQ. The CDR3 loop is CASSTGQPNTGELFF. The CDR3 DNA reads as TGCGCCAGCAGCACCGGACAGCCGAACACCGGGGAGCTGTTTTTT.

This chain's CDR3 is CASSPRGSQPQHF. The CDR3 nucleotides are TGTGCCAGCAGCCCCAGGGGGAGTCAGCCCCAGCATTTT. The rearrangement joins TRBV7-8 to TRBJ1-5, with 7 bases aligning to TRBD1. The CDR3 totals 13 residues. Unmatched junction bases numbered 4, after V lost 5 bases and J lost 6 bases. The germline V gene encodes CDR1 SGHVS and CDR2 FQNEAQ.

In this sample, this clonotype turned up a few times. The CDR3, as DNA: TGTGCCAGCAGAAGGGAGGGGTGGAATTCACCCCTCCACTTT. It is translated as CASRREGWNSPLHF. The chain recombines TRBV7-6 with TRBJ1-6, with D possibly matching TRBD1 (5 bases). This CDR3 has 14 residues. Trimming left V 6 bases short and J 7 bases short, with 13 bases between. In germline, CDR1 is SGHVS, CDR2 FNYEAQ.

This clonotype was seen a few times. This rearrangement joins TRBV12-3 or TRBV12-4 to TRBJ1-2, with D possibly matching TRBD1 (5 bases). The CDR3 consists of 15 residues. Trimming left V 2 bases short and J 2 bases short, with 12 bases between. In DNA form, the CDR3 reads TGTGCCAGCAGTTTAAGGGGTCCCCAAAACTATGGCTACACCTTC. Amino acid sequence: CASSLRGPQNYGYTF.

This clonotype came up a few times. The CDR3: CASRSQGILTYEQYF. The CDR3 bases are TGTGCCAGCAGGTCACAGGGGATCTTAACCTACGAGCAGTACTTC. V usage is TRBV28 and J usage is TRBJ2-7; TRBD1 agrees at 7 bases. The CDR3 spans 15 residues. The germline gives CDR1 MDHEN, CDR2 SYDVKM. Trimming at V came to 6 bases and at J to 2 bases, leaving 10 bases not matched to a gene.

The chain has TRBV10-3 and TRBJ2-3, with a weak D call TRBD1 (6 bases). The CDR3 length is 15 residues. V was trimmed by 5 bases and J by 0 bases, leaving 12 bases between them. CDR1 is ENHRY and CDR2 is SYGVKD in the germline V gene. The CDR3 spells CAISSTGPSTDTQYF. CDR3 coding DNA: TGTGCCATCAGTTCTACAGGGCCGAGCACAGATACGCAGTATTTT.

The chain has TRBV6-5 and TRBJ2-7, with 7 bases matching TRBD1. J lost 6 bases, V lost 4 bases, and 6 bases had no gene match. Germline CDR1 MNHEY, CDR2 SVGAGI. The CDR3 is 13 amino acids. The CDR3, as DNA: TGTGCCAGCAGTTGGACAGGCCCCTCCGAGCAGTACTTC. Its translation: CASSWTGPSEQYF.

V usage is TRBV29-1 and J usage is TRBJ2-7; D is uncertain. Trimming pared 1 base from V and 2 bases from J, leaving 6 bases between. The CDR3 length is 12 residues. Germline V CDR1 and CDR2: SQVTM, ANQGSEA. The CDR3 DNA reads as TGCAGCGTTGAAGCGGACCCCTACGAGCAGTACTTC. Translating it yields CSVEADPYEQYF.

This clonotype was seen a few times. The chain employs TRBV4-1 and TRBJ2-2; a possible D gene is TRBD1 (5 bases). V was trimmed by 2 bases and J by 0 bases, leaving 13 bases between them. The CDR3 has 17 residues. The germline gives CDR1 MGHRA, CDR2 YSYEKL. The CDR3 reads CASSQPDRTPNTGELFF. The CDR3 DNA reads TGCGCCAGCAGCCAACCCGACAGAACCCCGAACACCGGGGAGCTGTTTTTT.